This T cell receptor (beta chain) was observed in a study of cytomegalovirus exposure and HLA in healthy donors. The study, taken as a whole, reports: Earlier analysis looked at TCR beta V segments, and most were productive about 87% or about 30% of the time. A later analysis linked a missense DCLRE1C variant to TCR beta V- and J-gene trimming.

This clone was seen a few times. What it recognizes is unknown. Germline lookup yields CDR1 SNHLY and CDR2 FYNNEI. V lost 2 bases to trimming and J lost 0 bases; unmatched junction nucleotides: 3. The CDR3 sequence is 16 residues long. 60 Vbeta and 13 Jbeta primers were used in PCR. The table came from immunoSEQ multiplex PCR; TCRdb's copy has only in-frame clones and leaves some out. This table holds some 200,000 clones, approximately 88% found once. The rearrangement uses TRBV2 and TRBJ1-3; 8 nucleotides line up with TRBD1. Sequencing input: PBMCs. This sequence was found in a boy aged 2 to 10 in good health and CMV-seronegative. The CDR3 sequence: CASSEKGQDSGNTIYF. CDR3 DNA: TGTGCCAGCAGTGAAAAGGGACAGGACTCTGGAAACACCATATATTTT.